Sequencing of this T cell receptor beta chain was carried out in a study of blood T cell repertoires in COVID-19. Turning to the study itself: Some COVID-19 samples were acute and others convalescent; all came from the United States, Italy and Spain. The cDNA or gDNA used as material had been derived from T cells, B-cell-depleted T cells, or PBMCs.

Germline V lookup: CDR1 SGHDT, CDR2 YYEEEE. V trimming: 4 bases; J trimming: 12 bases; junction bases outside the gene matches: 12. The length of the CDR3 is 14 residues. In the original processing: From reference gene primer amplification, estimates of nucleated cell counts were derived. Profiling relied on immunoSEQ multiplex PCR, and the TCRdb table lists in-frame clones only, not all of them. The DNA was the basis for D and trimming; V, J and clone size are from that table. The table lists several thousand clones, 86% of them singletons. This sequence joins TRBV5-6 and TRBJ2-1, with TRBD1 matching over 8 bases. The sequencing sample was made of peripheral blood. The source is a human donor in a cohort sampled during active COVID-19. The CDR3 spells CASSERTGLNRQFF. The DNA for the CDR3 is TGTGCCAGCAGCGAAAGGACAGGGTTGAACCGGCAGTTCTTC.